These 11 T cell receptor beta chains originate from one sample sequenced in a study of cytomegalovirus exposure and HLA in healthy donors. The method was immunoSEQ multiplex PCR; TCRdb's version includes in-frame clones alone and lacks a portion of them. This sample has 90,000 to 150,000 clones, with roughly 90% found just once. Sequencing was performed on PBMCs. The receptors shown here come from a woman between 18 and 29 years old in good health and CMV-seropositive.

This clone was detected only once. This chain links TRBV29-1 with TRBJ1-2; TRBD1 might be the D (5 bases). Germline values: CDR1 SQVTM, CDR2 ANQGSEA. The CDR3 has 13 residues. The V and J ends lost 7 bases and 6 bases respectively, with 18 bases between them. In DNA form, the CDR3 reads TGCAGCGCCAGGGTCCCCTCTGCTAATGGCTACACCTTC. Amino acids: CSARVPSANGYTF. The whole variable domain, filled in from reference TRBV29-1 and TRBJ1-2, reads SAVISQKPSRDICQRGTSLTIQCQVDSQVTMMFWYRQQPGQSLTLIATANQGSEATYESGFVIDKFPISRPNLTFSTLTVSNMSPEDSSIYLCSARVPSANGYTFGSGTRLTVV.

The J gene is TRBJ1-6, the V gene TRBV7-9; D gene ambiguous. The V gene lost 3 bases and the J gene lost 5 bases, with 2 bases spanning the gap. The CDR3 loop spans 12 amino acids. Per the germline V gene, CDR1 is SEHNR and CDR2 is FQNEAQ (reference sequence). The CDR3 DNA is TGTGCCAGCAGCTTTAATAATTCACCCCTCCACTTT. Translation: CASSFNNSPLHF. The complete variable domain, with remaining parts taken from reference TRBV7-9 and TRBJ1-6, reads DTGVSQNPRHKITKRGQNVTFRCDPISEHNRLYWYRQTLGQGPEFLTYFQNEAQLEKSRLLSDRFSAERPKGSFSTLEIQRTEQGDSAMYLCASSFNNSPLHFGNGTRLTVT.

This chain joins TRBV19 and TRBJ2-2, with no clear D. The CDR3 runs 15 residues. V lost 3 bases and J 2 bases, leaving 10 bases between the germline ends. Germline V gene data show CDR1 as LNHDA and CDR2 as SQIVND (reference sequence). The CDR3 nucleotides are TGTGCCAGTAGTATCCGCGAGACAAACACCGGGGAGCTGTTTTTT. This translates into CASSIRETNTGELFF.

This chain links TRBV7-2 with TRBJ1-2; no clear D gene. The V and J ends lost 1 base and 3 bases respectively, with 9 bases between them. Germline V CDR1 and CDR2: SGHTA, FQGNSA. The CDR3 length is 14 residues. CDR3 bases: TGTGCCAGCAGCTTAGGCCCAGGCGACTATGGCTACACCTTC. This sequence encodes CASSLGPGDYGYTF.

The chain couples TRBV9 to TRBJ2-7; D possibly corresponds to TRBD2 (5 bases). This CDR3 comprises 15 residues. Trimming cost V 0 bases and J 7 bases, with 17 bases left between them. The V gene's germline CDR1 is SGDLS and CDR2 YYNGEE. The CDR3: CASSVGGSPAREQYF. The CDR3 bases are TGTGCCAGCAGCGTAGGAGGGTCCCCGGCGAGAGAGCAGTACTTC.

This chain joins TRBV6-1 and TRBJ1-1, with a weak D call TRBD1 (6 bases). CDR3 length: 11 amino acids. Germline CDR1 MNHNS, CDR2 SASEGT. Deletions cut 3 bases from V and 11 bases from J, with 10 bases between. This CDR3 is CASSEVRGAFF. The CDR3 bases are TGTGCCAGCAGTGAGGTTAGGGGGGCTTTCTTT.

The chain combines TRBV2 with TRBJ1-1, with TRBD1 identical over 10 bases. Germline lookup yields CDR1 SNHLY and CDR2 FYNNEI. This CDR3 contains 16 residues. The V segment lost 2 bases and the J segment 7 bases; nucleotides outside the gene matches: 10. CDR3 sequence reads: CASSEPSPGTGVEAFF. In DNA, the CDR3 is TGTGCCAGCAGTGAACCTAGTCCCGGGACAGGGGTTGAAGCTTTCTTT.

The genes are TRBV21-1 and TRBJ2-1; the table gives TRBD2 as D, unverified against the DNA. TRBV21-1 is reported as a pseudogene. This CDR3 comprises 16 residues. Written as DNA, the CDR3 is TGTGCCAGCAGCAAGAATTATGAGCGGGGGCTCAATGAGCAGTTCTTC. It is translated as CASSKNYERGLNEQFF.

The chain employs TRBV7-9 and TRBJ2-2; D is unclear. CDR1 is SEHNR and CDR2 is FQNEAQ in the germline V gene (reference sequence). Trimming removed 5 bases at V and 0 bases at J, with 7 bases between. This CDR3 comprises 14 residues. CDR3 nucleotides: TGTGCCAGCAGCCCTACAGCGAACACCGGGGAGCTGTTTTTT. This encodes CASSPTANTGELFF.

The V gene is TRBV27, the J gene TRBJ2-1; TRBD2 aligns across 7 bases. CDR1 is MNHEY, CDR2 SMNVEV, per germline (reference sequence). The CDR3 is 15 amino acids. After removal of 2 bases from V and 8 bases from J, the junction contained 9 bases not matched to a gene. The CDR3 coding sequence is TGTGCCAGCAGTTTAGGCGGGAGTGGGTGGGATGAGCAGTTCTTC. It encodes CASSLGGSGWDEQFF.

The chain recombines TRBV11-3 with TRBJ2-1; 8 nucleotides align to TRBD2. There are 14 residues in the CDR3. The germline CDR1 and CDR2 sequences are SGHNT and YENEEA. V gave up 5 bases and J gave up 1 base; unmatched junction bases: 1. The CDR3 region is CASSPGGSYNEQFF. The CDR3 bases are TGTGCCAGCAGCCCGGGGGGGTCCTACAATGAGCAGTTCTTC.